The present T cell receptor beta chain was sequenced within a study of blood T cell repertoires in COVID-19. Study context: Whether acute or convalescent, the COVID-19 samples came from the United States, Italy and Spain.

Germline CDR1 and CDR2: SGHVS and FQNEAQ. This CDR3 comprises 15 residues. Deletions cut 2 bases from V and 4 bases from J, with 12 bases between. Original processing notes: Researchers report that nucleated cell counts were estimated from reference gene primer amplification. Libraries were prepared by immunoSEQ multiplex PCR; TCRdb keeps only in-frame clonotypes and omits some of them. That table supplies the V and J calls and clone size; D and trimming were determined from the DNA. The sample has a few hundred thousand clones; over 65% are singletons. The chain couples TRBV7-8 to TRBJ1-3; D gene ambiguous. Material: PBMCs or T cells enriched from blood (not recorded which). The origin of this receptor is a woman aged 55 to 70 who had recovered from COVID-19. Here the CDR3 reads CASSLSGGEGNTIYF. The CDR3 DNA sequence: TGTGCCAGCAGCTTATCGGGTGGCGAGGGAAACACCATATATTTT.